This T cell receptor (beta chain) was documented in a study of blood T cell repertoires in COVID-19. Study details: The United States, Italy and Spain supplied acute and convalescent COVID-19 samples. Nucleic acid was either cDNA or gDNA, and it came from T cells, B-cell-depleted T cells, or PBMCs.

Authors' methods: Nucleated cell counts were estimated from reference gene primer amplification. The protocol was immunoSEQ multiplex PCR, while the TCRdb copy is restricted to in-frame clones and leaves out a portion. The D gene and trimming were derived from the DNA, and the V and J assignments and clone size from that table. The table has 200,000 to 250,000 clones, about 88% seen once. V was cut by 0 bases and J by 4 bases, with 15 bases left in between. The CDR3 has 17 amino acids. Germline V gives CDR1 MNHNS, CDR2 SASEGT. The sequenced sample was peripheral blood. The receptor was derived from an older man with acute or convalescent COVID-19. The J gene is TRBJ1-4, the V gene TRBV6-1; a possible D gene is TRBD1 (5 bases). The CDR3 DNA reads TGTGCCAGCAGTGAAGCTAGTTCGACAGTATATAATGAAAAACTGTTTTTT. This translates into CASSEASSTVYNEKLFF.